This T cell receptor beta chain is from a study of tumor-infiltrating lymphocytes in localized non-small cell lung cancer. Clones were sequenced by immunoSEQ multiplex PCR, and TCRdb holds only the in-frame ones, with some missing. The sample has approximately 11,000 clones, 50% to 70% seen once; the top ten hold about 9.1%. The V gene lost 3 bases and the J gene lost 5 bases, with 15 bases spanning the gap. The germline CDR1 and CDR2 sequences are SGHRS and YFSETQ. The CDR3 totals 14 residues. The TCR comes from a human donor with non-small cell lung cancer. The sample taken for sequencing was lung tumor tissue. This chain connects TRBV5-1 to TRBJ2-7; possibly TRBD1 or TRBD2 for D (5 bases each). This CDR3 is CASSSGTPGNEQYF. CDR3 nucleotides: TGCGCCAGCAGCTCGGGGACCCCGGGGAACGAGCAGTACTTC.